The 25 T cell receptor beta chains presented below share a single source sample, sequenced in a study of shared clonotypes between healthy human individuals. The method was immunoSEQ multiplex PCR; TCRdb's version includes in-frame clones alone and lacks a portion of them. This table has over a million clones, around 98.5% appearing once. The sequenced material came from naive CD4+ T cells sorted from blood. Described subset: CD45RA+ positively selected. The origin of the receptors is a man between 25 and 39 years old in good health.

The chain uses TRBV28 and TRBJ1-2; TRBD1 agrees at 8 bases. CDR3 size: 15 residues. J lost 2 bases, V lost 6 bases, and 8 bases had no gene match. Per germline, CDR1 MDHEN and CDR2 SYDVKM. CDR3 in amino acids: CASRLERTGNYGYTF. DNA of the CDR3: TGTGCCAGCAGACTCGAGCGGACAGGGAACTATGGCTACACCTTC.

Turning to this clone: The same CDR3 also results from other DNA sequences found in this sample. This sequence joins TRBV5-1 and TRBJ2-7; D is uncertain. CDR1 and CDR2 (germline): SGHRS, YFSETQ. Trimming took 2 bases from V and 1 from J, leaving 7 bases between them. This CDR3 is built from 13 residues. CDR3 nucleotides: TGCGCCAGCAGCTTCTCGAGTTCCTACGAGCAGTACTTC. Protein: CASSFSSSYEQYF.

Note on this clone: This specimen includes other DNA sequences encoding the same CDR3. The gene calls are TRBV5-1 and TRBJ2-5; tentative D call: TRBD2 (5 bases). CDR1 and CDR2 (germline): SGHRS, YFSETQ. CDR3 length equals 14 residues. V lost 0 bases and J lost 4, with 10 bases in between. The CDR3 region is CASSLGGRRETQYF. For the CDR3, the DNA is TGCGCCAGCAGCTTGGGAGGGAGAAGAGAGACCCAGTACTTC.

The rearrangement uses TRBV28 and TRBJ2-7, with 8 bases that match TRBD2. The V segment lost 3 bases and the J segment 3 bases; nucleotides outside the gene matches: 7. Germline V lookup: CDR1 MDHEN, CDR2 SYDVKM. The CDR3 is 15 residues long. This CDR3 reads CASSFVAGSLYEQYF. CDR3 coding DNA: TGTGCCAGCAGTTTTGTAGCGGGAAGCCTCTACGAGCAGTACTTC.

The gene calls are TRBV6-1 and TRBJ2-7; D is ambiguous. CDR1 MNHNS and CDR2 SASEGT come from the germline V gene. V lost 6 bases, J lost 5 bases, and 20 bases lay in between. This CDR3 is built from 15 residues. This chain's CDR3 is CASRGPLGRNDEQYF. The DNA of the CDR3 is TGTGCCAGCAGAGGCCCACTTGGACGTAACGACGAGCAGTACTTC.

V and J are TRBV28 and TRBJ2-7, with 8 nucleotides matching TRBD2. V dropped 3 bases and J dropped 6; count of bases not matched to a gene: 4. This CDR3 contains 13 residues. Germline assignment: CDR1 MDHEN and CDR2 SYDVKM. CDR3 region: CASSFLRGGEQYF. The CDR3 DNA is TGTGCCAGCAGTTTCCTCCGGGGGGGCGAGCAGTACTTC.

The chain has TRBV15 and TRBJ2-7, with TRBD2 as a possible D gene (7 bases). The V gene lost 0 bases and the J gene lost 2 bases, with 11 bases spanning the gap. CDR1 is LNHNV and CDR2 is YYDKDF in the germline V gene (reference sequence). The length of the CDR3 is 15 residues. The CDR3 coding sequence is TGTGCCACCAGCAGAGAACGGGGGGCGACCTACGAGCAGTACTTC. This encodes CATSRERGATYEQYF. The entire variable domain, with the rest obtained from reference TRBV15 and TRBJ2-7, is as follows: DAMVIQNPRYQVTQFGKPVTLSCSQTLNHNVMYWYQQKSSQAPKLLFHYYDKDFNNEADTPDNFQSRRPNTSFCFLDIRSPGLGDTAMYLCATSRERGATYEQYFGPGTRLTVT.

Regarding this clone: This same CDR3 is encoded by further DNA sequences in the sample. The chain links TRBV2 to TRBJ2-7, with D perhaps matching TRBD2 (6 bases). Trimming left V 8 bases short and J 7 bases short, with 15 bases between. Germline values: CDR1 SNHLY, CDR2 FYNNEI. The CDR3 contains 12 residues. The CDR3 is CASSGAGREQYF. The CDR3 region has the DNA TGTGCCAGCTCGGGAGCGGGTCGGGAGCAGTACTTC.

This chain connects TRBV21-1 to TRBJ1-1. TRBV21-1 is shown as a pseudogene. There are 16 residues in the CDR3. The CDR3 coding sequence is TGTGCCAGCAGAAGAGTGCTAGCTACACATCGCACTGAAGCTTTCTTT. It yields the protein CASRRVLATHRTEAFF.

The gene calls are TRBV7-3 and TRBJ2-1; TRBD2 is a possible D gene (6 bases). This CDR3 is built from 13 residues. Germline lookup yields CDR1 SGHTA and CDR2 FQGTGA. V was pared by 5 bases and J by 6 bases, with 11 bases between. The CDR3 DNA reads as TGTGCCAGCAGCCGGGGACTTCGCAATGAGCAGTTCTTC. It translates to CASSRGLRNEQFF.

V usage is TRBV9 and J usage is TRBJ2-1; 8 bases are a match to TRBD2. The ends lost 2 bases at V and 7 bases at J; junction bases unmatched: 14. Per germline, CDR1 SGDLS and CDR2 YYNGEE. The CDR3 length is 17 residues. The CDR3 DNA sequence: TGTGCCAGCAGCGTCGATCTCTTAGCGGGGTTTGGGAATGAGCAGTTCTTC. Translated, it gives CASSVDLLAGFGNEQFF.

V is TRBV28 and J is TRBJ2-1; a possible D gene is TRBD2 (6 bases). Germline-derived CDR1 and CDR2 are MDHEN and SYDVKM. CDR3 size: 16 residues. Trimming cost V 2 bases and J 7 bases, with 18 bases left between them. In DNA form, the CDR3 reads TGTGCCAGCAGTTTAAGGGGAGGCCTCCTGGGGAATGAGCAGTTCTTC. This encodes CASSLRGGLLGNEQFF.

The chain links TRBV28 to TRBJ2-3; the D gene is possibly TRBD1 (6 bases). V dropped 2 bases and J dropped 0 bases, with 15 bases sitting between them. The CDR3 loop spans 17 amino acids. CDR1 is MDHEN, CDR2 SYDVKM, per germline. Here the CDR3 reads CASSLPQGWTSTDTQYF. Here the CDR3 DNA reads TGTGCCAGCAGTTTACCACAGGGCTGGACTAGCACAGATACGCAGTATTTT.

The gene calls are TRBV11-2 and TRBJ1-1; 7 bases line up with TRBD1. CDR1 is SGHAT, CDR2 FQNNGV, per germline. The CDR3 has 17 residues. V trimming: 3 bases; J trimming: 11 bases; junction bases outside the gene matches: 21. For the CDR3, the DNA is TGTGCCAGCAGCTTGAGACAGGGTCTGTCTGAGATTAGTACGGCTTTCTTT. It yields the protein CASSLRQGLSEISTAFF.

This clone has a single count. The CDR3, as DNA: TGTGCCAGCAGCCAATCGATACAGGTTCGCACTGAAGCTTTCTTT. Its translation: CASSQSIQVRTEAFF. The V gene is TRBV16, the J gene TRBJ1-1; possible D gene TRBD1, 5 bases. The CDR3 sequence is 15 residues long. Per the germline V gene, CDR1 is KGHSY and CDR2 is FQNENV. V was pared by 0 bases and J by 4 bases, with 12 bases between.

This clone was counted a single time. Its ends do not fully match the called genes, so a read error is possible. The V gene is TRBV6-1, the J gene TRBJ2-7; possibly TRBD1 for D (5 bases). CDR1 MNHNS and CDR2 SASEGT come from the germline V gene. The CDR3 extends over 13 amino acids. The CDR3, as DNA: TGTGCCAGCAGCTCCCTACCGACAGACCCAGGGAACTTC. Translated: CASSSLPTDPGNF.

The V call is TRBV18, the J call TRBJ2-3; 13 positions match TRBD2. The CDR3 sequence is 17 residues long. The germline CDR1 and CDR2 sequences are KGHSH and LQKENI. Trimming cost V 3 bases and J 2 bases; bases outside gene matches: 5. The CDR3 sequence: CASSPPGLAGVTDTQYF. The DNA for the CDR3 is TGTGCCAGCTCACCTCCCGGACTAGCGGGAGTCACAGATACGCAGTATTTT.

The chain combines TRBV7-2 with TRBJ2-1; TRBD2 is a possible D gene (5 bases). The V gene's germline CDR1 is SGHTA and CDR2 FQGNSA. The CDR3 is made up of 17 amino acids. Trimming cost V 2 bases and J 3 bases, with 17 bases left between them. CDR3 bases: TGTGCCAGCAGCTTATTTTTGAGCGGTAGTTTCTACAATGAGCAGTTCTTC. Translation: CASSLFLSGSFYNEQFF.

This rearrangement joins TRBV2 to TRBJ2-2, with 10 bases identical to TRBD2. The length of the CDR3 is 17 residues. The junction had 7 bases not matched to a gene; V was cut back by 6 bases and J by 0 bases. In germline, CDR1 is SNHLY, CDR2 FYNNEI. The DNA of the CDR3 is TGTGCCAGCAGGGAGGGACTAGCGTATTCGAACACCGGGGAGCTGTTTTTT. It is translated as CASREGLAYSNTGELFF. Together with reference TRBV2 and TRBJ2-2, the CDR3 gives the full variable domain: EPEVTQTPSHQVTQMGQEVILRCVPISNHLYFYWYRQILGQKVEFLVSFYNNEISEKSEIFDDQFSVERPDGSNFTLKIRSTKLEDSAMYFCASREGLAYSNTGELFFGEGSRLTVL.

V is TRBV5-4 and J is TRBJ2-7; 11 positions match TRBD2. There are 14 residues in the CDR3. Germline values: CDR1 SGHNT, CDR2 YYREEE (reference sequence). The J segment lost 5 bases and the V segment lost 4 bases, leaving 5 bases of the junction unmatched. The CDR3 loop reads CASSTLAGANEQYF. CDR3 nucleotides: TGTGCCAGCAGCACACTAGCGGGAGCTAACGAGCAGTACTTC.

V usage is TRBV14 and J usage is TRBJ2-7; D call uncertain. The germline CDR1 and CDR2 sequences are SGHDN and FVKESK. This CDR3 comprises 13 residues. Trimming removed 4 bases at V and 3 bases at J, with 10 bases between. CDR3 bases: TGTGCCAGCAGCCGGACGCTTTACTACGAGCAGTACTTC. Translation gives CASSRTLYYEQYF.

Written as DNA, the CDR3 is TGTGCCAGCTACGGACAGCCCTACGAGCAGTACTTC. Translation gives CASYGQPYEQYF. This rearrangement joins TRBV2 to TRBJ2-7; weak D call: TRBD1 (6 bases). The CDR3 is made up of 12 amino acids. V lost 8 bases, J lost 2 bases, and 10 bases lay in between. Germline V gene lookup returns CDR1 SNHLY and CDR2 FYNNEI.

This clone was counted a single time. This sequence joins TRBV5-6 and TRBJ2-1; D is perhaps TRBD2 (5 bases). Trimming removed 2 bases at V and 3 bases at J, with 21 bases between. Germline-derived CDR1 and CDR2 are SGHDT and YYEEEE. There are 18 residues in the CDR3. The CDR3 DNA reads TGTGCCAGCAGCTTCGTTGCGGGCGACCCAAAGGTCTACAATGAGCAGTTCTTC. As protein: CASSFVAGDPKVYNEQFF.

This chain uses TRBV19 with TRBJ2-3, with 11 nucleotides matching TRBD1. J lost 6 bases, V lost 1 base, and 6 bases had no gene match. This CDR3 is 16 amino acids long. The V gene's germline CDR1 is LNHDA and CDR2 SQIVND (reference sequence). CDR3 amino acids: CASSIVGTGGLDTQYF. The DNA of the CDR3 is TGTGCCAGTAGTATAGTCGGGACAGGGGGTTTGGATACGCAGTATTTT.

This chain joins TRBV28 and TRBJ2-3; possible D gene TRBD2, 7 bases. Germline CDR1 reads MDHEN; CDR2 reads SYDVKM. This CDR3 is built from 14 residues. The V gene lost 5 bases and the J gene lost 6 bases, with 15 bases spanning the gap. The CDR3 loop reads CASSPGGGADTQYF. As DNA, the CDR3 is TGTGCCAGCAGTCCTGGAGGGGGGGCGGATACGCAGTATTTT.